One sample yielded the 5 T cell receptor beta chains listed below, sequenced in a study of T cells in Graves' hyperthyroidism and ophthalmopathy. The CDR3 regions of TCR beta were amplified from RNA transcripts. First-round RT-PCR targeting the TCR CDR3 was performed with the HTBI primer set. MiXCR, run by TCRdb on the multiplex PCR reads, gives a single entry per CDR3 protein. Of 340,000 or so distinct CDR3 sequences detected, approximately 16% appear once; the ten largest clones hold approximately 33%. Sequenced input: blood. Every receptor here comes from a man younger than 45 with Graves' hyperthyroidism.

This CDR3 is CASSMFSTYNEQFF. The CDR3 coding sequence is TGCGCCAGCAGCATGTTCTCGACCTACAATGAGCAGTTCTTC. The chain joins TRBV5-1 to TRBJ2-1; D is unclear. V lost 4 bases, J lost 2 bases, and 10 bases lay in between. CDR3 length: 14 residues. Germline loops: CDR1 SGHRS, CDR2 YFSETQ.

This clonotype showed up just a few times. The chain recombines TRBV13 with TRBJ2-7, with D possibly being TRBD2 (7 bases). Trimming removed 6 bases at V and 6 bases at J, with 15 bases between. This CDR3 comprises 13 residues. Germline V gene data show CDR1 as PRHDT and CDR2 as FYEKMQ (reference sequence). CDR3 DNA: TGTGCCAGCAGAAACAAAGGGGGGGTCGAGCAGTACTTC. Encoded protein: CASRNKGGVEQYF.

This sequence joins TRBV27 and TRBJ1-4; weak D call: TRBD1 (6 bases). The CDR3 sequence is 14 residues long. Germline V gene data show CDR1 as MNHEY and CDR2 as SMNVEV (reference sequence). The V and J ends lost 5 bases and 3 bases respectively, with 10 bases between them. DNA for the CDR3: TGTGCCAGCAGTGGCTGGACAGCTAATGAAAAACTGTTTTTT. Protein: CASSGWTANEKLFF.

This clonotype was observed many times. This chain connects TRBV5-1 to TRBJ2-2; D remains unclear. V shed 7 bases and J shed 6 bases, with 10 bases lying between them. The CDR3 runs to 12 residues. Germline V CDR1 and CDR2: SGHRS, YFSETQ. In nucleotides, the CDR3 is TGCGCCAGCCAAACATGGCCCGGGGAGCTGTTTTTT. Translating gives CASQTWPGELFF.

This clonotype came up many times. The chain's CDR3 is CASARAENEYGYTF. The DNA of the CDR3 is TGTGCCAGCGCTCGGGCAGAAAATGAATATGGCTACACCTTC. The chain links TRBV12-3 or TRBV12-4 to TRBJ1-2, with no clear D. V was cut by 8 bases and J by 5 bases, with 18 bases left in between. This CDR3 region has 14 residues.